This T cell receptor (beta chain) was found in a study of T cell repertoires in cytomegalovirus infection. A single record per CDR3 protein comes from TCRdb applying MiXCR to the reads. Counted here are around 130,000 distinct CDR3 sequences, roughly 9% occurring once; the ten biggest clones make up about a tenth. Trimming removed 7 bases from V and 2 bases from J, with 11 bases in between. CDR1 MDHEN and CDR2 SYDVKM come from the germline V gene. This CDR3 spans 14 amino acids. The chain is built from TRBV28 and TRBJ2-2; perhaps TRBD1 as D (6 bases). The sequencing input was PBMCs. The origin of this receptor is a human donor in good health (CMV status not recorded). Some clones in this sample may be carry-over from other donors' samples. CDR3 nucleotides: TGTGCCAGCATTTGGGGGCGCAACACCGGGGAGCTGTTTTTT. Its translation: CASIWGRNTGELFF. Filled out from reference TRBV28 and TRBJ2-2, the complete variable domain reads DVKVTQSSRYLVKRTGEKVFLECVQDMDHENMFWYRQDPGLGLRLIYFSYDVKMKEKGDIPEGYSVSREKKERFSLILESASTNQTSMYLCASIWGRNTGELFFGEGSRLTVL.